A single sample gave rise to the 27 T cell receptor beta chains below, sequenced in a study of blood T cells in healthy people across ages. Primed by a sample-barcoded 5' primer and a J-beta primer mix, a second PCR proceeded for 7 to 11 cycles. Using its own MiXCR run on the 5' RACE reads, TCRdb lists one record per CDR3 protein. The sample gives about 1.7 million distinct CDR3 sequences, over 25% of which show up once; 7.7% is in the top ten. The sequenced sample was blood. The receptors were sampled from a woman aged 25 to 39 in good health.

V usage is TRBV2 and J usage is TRBJ2-3, with D perhaps matching TRBD2 (6 bases). CDR3 length: 13 residues. Germline V gives CDR1 SNHLY, CDR2 FYNNEI. V was trimmed by 6 bases and J by 11 bases, leaving 18 bases between them. CDR3: CASRVQIGGLQYF. CDR3 DNA: TGTGCCAGCAGGGTGCAAATTGGGGGACTGCAGTATTTT.

At least ten counts were recorded for this clonotype. This rearrangement joins TRBV6-5 to TRBJ1-1, with D hard to call. Trimming shortened V by 0 bases and J by 1 base, and 9 bases separated the two germline ends. The CDR3 has 15 amino acids. Germline loops: CDR1 MNHEY, CDR2 SVGAGI. This chain's CDR3 is CASSYSSVTNTEAFF. In nucleotides, the CDR3 is TGTGCCAGCAGTTACTCGAGTGTCACGAACACTGAAGCTTTCTTT.

The V call is TRBV5-1, the J call TRBJ2-3; D might be TRBD1 (5 bases). The CDR3 has 15 residues. CDR1 and CDR2 (germline): SGHRS, YFSETQ. Trimming cost V 4 bases and J 4 bases, with 16 bases left between them. The CDR3 DNA reads as TGCGCCAGCAGCCCCCCGACAGAACCGCCAGATACGCAGTATTTT. Translating it yields CASSPPTEPPDTQYF. The full variable domain, completed using reference TRBV5-1 and TRBJ2-3, is KAGVTQTPRYLIKTRGQQVTLSCSPISGHRSVSWYQQTPGQGLQFLFEYFSETQRNKGNFPGRFSGRQFSNSRSEMNVSTLELGDSALYLCASSPPTEPPDTQYFGPGTRLTVL.

This clonotype was seen a few times. V usage is TRBV15 and J usage is TRBJ2-3; the D gene could be TRBD1 or TRBD2 (5 bases each). V lost 4 bases and J 4 bases, leaving 12 bases between the germline ends. The CDR3 is 14 amino acids. Germline assignment: CDR1 LNHNV and CDR2 YYDKDF (reference sequence). In DNA form, the CDR3 reads TGTGCCACCAGCATCCGGGACGGCGCAGATACGCAGTATTTT. Translating gives CATSIRDGADTQYF.

The chain joins TRBV5-1 to TRBJ2-5, with 10 positions matching TRBD2. The V gene end was trimmed by 0 bases and the J gene end by 5 bases; junction bases not matched to a gene: 7. The CDR3 runs to 16 residues. CDR1 and CDR2 from the germline V gene are SGHRS and YFSETQ. CDR3 nucleotide sequence: TGCGCCAGCAGCTTGGCAGCGGGAGGGCTAGGGGAGACCCAGTACTTC. The encoded protein is CASSLAAGGLGETQYF.

This clonotype has just one count. Because it lacks the conserved phenylalanine or tryptophan at the end, this CDR3 is likely a read error. V usage is TRBV12-3 or TRBV12-4 and J usage is TRBJ2-3; TRBD2 matches at 9 bases. V gave up 5 bases and J gave up 7 bases; unmatched junction bases: 7. This CDR3 has 14 residues. CDR3 loop: CASSTLAGRNTQYC. CDR3 in DNA: TGTGCCAGCAGTACCCTAGCGGGAAGGAATACGCAGTATTGT.

On this clonotype itself: Germline and junction disagree at one end, which may indicate a read error. The genes are TRBV20-1 and TRBJ2-1; D not resolved. The CDR3 covers 13 residues. Germline V gene sequence: CDR1 DFQATT, CDR2 SNEGSKA (reference sequence). CDR3 bases: TGCACTGCTTCGTCGGACGGGCACAATGAGCAGTTCTTC. Translation: CTASSDGHNEQFF.

The chain joins TRBV28 to TRBJ2-7, with 7 bases fitting TRBD1. Germline CDR1 MDHEN, CDR2 SYDVKM. J lost 3 bases, V lost 5 bases, and 10 bases had no gene match. This CDR3 contains 15 residues. CDR3 in amino acids: CASSLLPTGNYEQYF. The CDR3 bases are TGTGCCAGCAGTCTTCTACCGACAGGGAACTACGAGCAGTACTTC.

This clonotype was observed many times. This chain connects TRBV20-1 to TRBJ2-7, with D tentatively TRBD1 (6 bases). V was pared by 5 bases and J by 3 bases, with 8 bases between. Germline V gene lookup returns CDR1 DFQATT and CDR2 SNEGSKA (reference sequence). The length of the CDR3 is 11 residues. The CDR3 loop is CSAEGDYEQYF. The CDR3 DNA is TGCAGTGCTGAGGGGGACTACGAGCAGTACTTC.

The V gene is TRBV13, the J gene TRBJ2-7, with D perhaps matching TRBD1 or TRBD2 (6 bases each). Trimming shortened V by 4 bases and J by 7 bases, and 14 bases separated the two germline ends. The length of the CDR3 is 13 residues. Per germline, CDR1 PRHDT and CDR2 FYEKMQ (reference sequence). CDR3 coding DNA: TGTGCCAGCAGCTCCGGGGGCCGTAATGAGCAGTACTTC. Translating it yields CASSSGGRNEQYF.

With respect to this clonotype: Being one base from a much bigger clone, this may be a read error. The V and J genes are TRBV10-3 and TRBJ2-1, with D tentatively TRBD2 (6 bases). This CDR3 comprises 16 residues. Germline V gene data show CDR1 as ENHRY and CDR2 as SYGVKD. This chain's CDR3 is CAISEPGVRSYSEQFF. CDR3 DNA sequence: TGTGCCATCAGTGAGCCGGGGGTGCGCTCCTACAGTGAGCAGTTCTTC.

This rearrangement joins TRBV12-3 or TRBV12-4 to TRBJ2-2; the D gene is possibly TRBD1 (6 bases). Trimming took 4 bases from V and 0 from J, leaving 18 bases between them. This CDR3 spans 18 amino acids. This CDR3 reads CASSSPGTTSANTGELFF. The CDR3, as DNA: TGTGCCAGCAGTTCCCCCGGGACAACTTCCGCGAACACCGGGGAGCTGTTTTTT.

V is TRBV30 and J is TRBJ2-3; D not certain. Germline loops: CDR1 GTSNPN, CDR2 SVGIG (reference sequence). This CDR3 is built from 12 residues. The germline V and J ends were trimmed by 2 bases and 6 bases, with 9 bases remaining between them. CDR3 amino acids: CAWSPPGDTQYF. DNA for the CDR3: TGTGCCTGGAGTCCGCCCGGGGATACGCAGTATTTT.

The rearrangement links TRBV7-2 to TRBJ2-7; 9 bases map to TRBD2. Germline CDR1 SGHTA, CDR2 FQGNSA. This CDR3 has 13 residues. With 4 bases clipped from V and 9 bases from J, the junction kept 7 bases outside the gene matches. The CDR3 reads CASSSRTSEPQYF. As DNA, the CDR3 is TGTGCCAGCAGCTCGCGGACTAGCGAACCGCAGTACTTC.

About this clonotype: Mismatch with germline at one junction end may stem from a read error. The gene calls are TRBV12-3 or TRBV12-4 and TRBJ1-2, with TRBD1 matching 7 bases. This CDR3 has 16 residues. In DNA form, the CDR3 reads TGTGCCTGCAGTTTAGGTGACAGGGACGTTAACTATGGCTACACCTTC. This sequence encodes CACSLGDRDVNYGYTF.

This sequence joins TRBV7-6 and TRBJ1-4, with D possibly TRBD1 on 5 matching bases. V was shortened by 4 bases and J by 3 bases, with 12 bases between the two germline ends. The CDR3 is 15 residues long. Per the germline V gene, CDR1 is SGHVS and CDR2 is FNYEAQ. DNA of the CDR3: TGTGCCAGCAGCTATAATCCGGGGGCTAATGAAAAACTGTTTTTT. This gives the protein CASSYNPGANEKLFF.

This clonotype was observed a handful of times. The chain recombines TRBV25-1 with TRBJ1-5, with D unresolved. Germline CDR1 reads MGHDK; CDR2 reads SYGVNS. The V end was cut by 8 bases, the J end by 3 bases, with 8 bases between. This CDR3 comprises 12 residues. CDR3 in amino acids: CASSGYNQPQHF. The DNA of the CDR3 is TGTGCCAGCTCGGGGTACAATCAGCCCCAGCATTTT. Using reference TRBV25-1 and TRBJ1-5 for the parts outside the CDR3, the full variable domain is EADIYQTPRYLVIGTGKKITLECSQTMGHDKMYWYQQDPGMELHLIHYSYGVNSTEKGDLSSESTVSRIRTEHFPLTLESARPSHTSQYLCASSGYNQPQHFGDGTRLSIL.

This clonotype was observed at least ten times. J is TRBJ2-1 and V is TRBV20-1; 14 bases fit TRBD2. Germline V gives CDR1 DFQATT, CDR2 SNEGSKA (reference sequence). The CDR3 has 15 amino acids. V lost 7 bases, J lost 6 bases, and 8 bases stayed unmatched. DNA for the CDR3: TGCAGTGGGCACCGACTAGCGGGAGGGCCCAATGAGCAGTTCTTC. Translation: CSGHRLAGGPNEQFF.

The CDR3 is CSVEDQRWETQYF. CDR3 sequence (DNA): TGCAGCGTTGAAGATCAACGTTGGGAGACCCAGTACTTC. The rearrangement uses TRBV29-1 and TRBJ2-5; no firm D call. CDR1 is SQVTM, CDR2 ANQGSEA, per germline. The CDR3 is 13 amino acids. Trimming shortened V by 0 bases and J by 5 bases, and 10 bases separated the two germline ends.

In its sample, this clonotype was seen a few times. The chain carries TRBV3-1 and TRBJ2-7, with 7 bases matching TRBD1. V shed 6 bases and J 1 base; nucleotides not matched to a gene: 9. Germline CDR1 is LGHDT and CDR2 is YNNKEL (reference sequence). This CDR3 contains 15 residues. CDR3 protein: CASSRDRILSYEQYF. CDR3 nucleotide sequence: TGTGCCAGCAGTCGGGACAGAATCTTGTCCTACGAGCAGTACTTC.

This clonotype showed up just once. The chain recombines TRBV20-1 with TRBJ2-3; 14 bases line up with TRBD2. The germline V gene has CDR1 DFQATT and CDR2 SNEGSKA (reference sequence). V was clipped by 3 bases and J by 6 bases; unmatched bases: 14. This CDR3 comprises 18 residues. CDR3 loop: CSASPGTSGGLWVDTQYF. The CDR3 DNA sequence: TGCAGTGCTAGCCCCGGGACTAGCGGGGGCCTTTGGGTGGATACGCAGTATTTT.

This clonotype was seen many times. V is TRBV29-1 and J is TRBJ1-2; a possible D gene is TRBD1 (5 bases). Trimming took off 3 bases at V and 5 bases at J, with 10 bases between the two ends. CDR3 length: 12 residues. From germline, CDR1 is SQVTM and CDR2 ANQGSEA. CDR3 DNA sequence: TGCAGCGTTGAGACAGTTGGTTATGGCTACACCTTC. Translated, it gives CSVETVGYGYTF.

V gene TRBV7-9 combines with J gene TRBJ1-3, with a weak D call TRBD1 (5 bases). With 4 bases removed from V and 4 bases from J, the gap between germline ends came to 14 bases. The CDR3 is 15 residues long. CDR1 SEHNR and CDR2 FQNEAQ come from the germline V gene (reference sequence). The CDR3 DNA is TGTGCCAGCAGCTATTCATCAGGGTCGGGAAACACCATATATTTT. Its translation: CASSYSSGSGNTIYF.

The DNA for the CDR3 is TGCGCCTGCACACGGGACGGCTGGGGGTATGGCTACACCTTC. Translation gives CACTRDGWGYGYTF. The rearrangement links TRBV5-1 to TRBJ1-2; D is possibly TRBD1 (5 bases). Trimming left V 10 bases short and J 5 bases short, with 21 bases between. The CDR3 length is 14 residues. CDR1 is SGHRS and CDR2 is YFSETQ in the germline V gene.

CDR3 coding DNA: TGCGCCAGCAGCCAAGAATTCTCGGCTTACAATGAGCAGTTCTTC. It is translated as CASSQEFSAYNEQFF. The V call is TRBV4-3, the J call TRBJ2-1; D uncertain. Trimming took 0 bases from V and 4 from J, leaving 10 bases between them. The V gene's germline CDR1 is LGHNA and CDR2 YSLEER. This CDR3 is built from 15 residues.

This clonotype was observed a handful of times. This chain connects TRBV5-1 to TRBJ2-5, with 7 bases identical to TRBD2. The V segment lost 0 bases and the J segment 3 bases; nucleotides outside the gene matches: 5. The CDR3 has 15 residues. CDR1 SGHRS and CDR2 YFSETQ come from the germline V gene. This CDR3 reads CASSLGSGGKETQYF. The CDR3 DNA sequence: TGCGCCAGCAGCTTGGGTTCGGGAGGCAAAGAGACCCAGTACTTC.

This clonotype was counted only a few times. The chain couples TRBV29-1 to TRBJ1-1, with D unresolved. The V end lost 2 bases, the J end lost 9 bases, and 7 bases lay between the germline ends. CDR1 SQVTM and CDR2 ANQGSEA come from the germline V gene. The CDR3 is 10 residues long. The CDR3 nucleotides are TGCAGCGTTGAAACAGCTCAAGCTTTCTTT. It specifies CSVETAQAFF.